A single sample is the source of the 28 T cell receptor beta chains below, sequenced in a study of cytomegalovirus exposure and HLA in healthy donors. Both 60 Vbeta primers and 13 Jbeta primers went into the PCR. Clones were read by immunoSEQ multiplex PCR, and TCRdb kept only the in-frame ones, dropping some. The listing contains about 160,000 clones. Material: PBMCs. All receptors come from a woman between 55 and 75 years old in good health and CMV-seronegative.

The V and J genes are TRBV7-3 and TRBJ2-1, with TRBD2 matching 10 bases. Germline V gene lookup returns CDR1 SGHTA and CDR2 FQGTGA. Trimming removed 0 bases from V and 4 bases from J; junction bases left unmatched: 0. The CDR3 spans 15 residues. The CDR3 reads CASSLTTSGYNEQFF. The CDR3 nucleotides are TGTGCCAGCAGCTTAACGACTAGCGGGTACAATGAGCAGTTCTTC.

This chain's CDR3 is CASRLAGGRSQYF. Here the CDR3 DNA reads TGTGCCAGTAGACTAGCGGGAGGGCGATCGCAGTATTTT. The chain is built from TRBV19 and TRBJ2-3, with 13 bases lining up with TRBD2. V lost 6 bases, J lost 10 bases, and 4 bases stayed unmatched. The CDR3 spans 13 residues. The germline CDR1 and CDR2 sequences are LNHDA and SQIVND (reference sequence).

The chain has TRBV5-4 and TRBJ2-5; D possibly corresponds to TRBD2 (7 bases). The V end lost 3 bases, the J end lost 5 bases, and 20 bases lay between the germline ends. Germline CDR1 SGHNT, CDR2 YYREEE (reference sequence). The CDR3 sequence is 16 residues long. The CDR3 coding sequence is TGTGCCAGCAGCTCCCGAACCCGGGGGGCGGGGGAGACCCAGTACTTC. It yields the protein CASSSRTRGAGETQYF.

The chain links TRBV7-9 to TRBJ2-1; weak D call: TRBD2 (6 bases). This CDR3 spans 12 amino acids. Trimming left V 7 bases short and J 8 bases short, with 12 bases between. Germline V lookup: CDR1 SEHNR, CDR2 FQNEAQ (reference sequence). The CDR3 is CASISSADEQFF. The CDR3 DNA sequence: TGTGCCAGCATCTCTAGCGCCGATGAGCAGTTCTTC.

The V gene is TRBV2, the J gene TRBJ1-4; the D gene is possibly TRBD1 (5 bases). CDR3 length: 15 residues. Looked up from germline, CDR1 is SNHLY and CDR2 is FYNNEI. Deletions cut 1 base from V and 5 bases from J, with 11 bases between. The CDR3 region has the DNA TGTGCCAGCAGTGAAGGTTACCAGGGAAATGAAAAACTGTTTTTT. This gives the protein CASSEGYQGNEKLFF.

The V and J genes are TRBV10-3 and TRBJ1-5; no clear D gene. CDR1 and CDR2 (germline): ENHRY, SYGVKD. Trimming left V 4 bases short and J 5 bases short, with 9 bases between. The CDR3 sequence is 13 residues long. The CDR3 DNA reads TGTGCCATCAGTGCTCAGGAAGATCAGCCCCAGCATTTT. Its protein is CAISAQEDQPQHF.

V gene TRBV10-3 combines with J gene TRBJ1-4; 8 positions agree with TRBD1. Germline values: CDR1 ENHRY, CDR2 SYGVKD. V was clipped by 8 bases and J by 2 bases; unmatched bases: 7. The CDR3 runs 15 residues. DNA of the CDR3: TGTGCCATCGGAGGGTACAGGGGGACTAATGAAAAACTGTTTTTT. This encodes CAIGGYRGTNEKLFF.

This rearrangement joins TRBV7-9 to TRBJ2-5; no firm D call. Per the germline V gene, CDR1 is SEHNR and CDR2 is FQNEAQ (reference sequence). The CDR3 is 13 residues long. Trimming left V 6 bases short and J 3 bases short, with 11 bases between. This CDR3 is CASSGLAEETQYF. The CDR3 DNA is TGTGCCAGCAGTGGTCTCGCGGAAGAGACCCAGTACTTC.

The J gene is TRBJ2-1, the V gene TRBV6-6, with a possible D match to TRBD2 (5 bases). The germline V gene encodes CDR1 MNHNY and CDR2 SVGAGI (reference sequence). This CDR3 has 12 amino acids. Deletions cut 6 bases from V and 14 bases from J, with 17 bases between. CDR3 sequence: CASSPDGGREFF. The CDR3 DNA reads TGTGCCAGCAGCCCCGACGGAGGACGTGAGTTCTTC.

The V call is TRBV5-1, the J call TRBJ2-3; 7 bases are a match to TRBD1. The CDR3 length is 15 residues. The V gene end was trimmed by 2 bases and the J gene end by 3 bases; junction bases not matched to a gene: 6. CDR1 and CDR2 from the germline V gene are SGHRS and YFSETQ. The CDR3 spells CASSLGGAGTDTQYF. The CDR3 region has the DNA TGCGCCAGCAGCTTAGGGGGCGCCGGGACAGATACGCAGTATTTT.

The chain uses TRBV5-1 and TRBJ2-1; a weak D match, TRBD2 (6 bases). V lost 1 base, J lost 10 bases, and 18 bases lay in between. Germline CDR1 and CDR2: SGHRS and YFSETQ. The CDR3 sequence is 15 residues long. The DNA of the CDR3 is TGCGCCAGCAGCTTGACGGGGGAAGGGAGAGGGGAGCAGTTCTTC. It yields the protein CASSLTGEGRGEQFF.

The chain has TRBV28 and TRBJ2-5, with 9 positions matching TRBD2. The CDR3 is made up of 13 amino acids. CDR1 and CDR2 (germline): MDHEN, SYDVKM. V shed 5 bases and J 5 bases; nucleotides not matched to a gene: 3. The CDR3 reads CASSTAGGETQYF. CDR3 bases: TGTGCCAGCAGTACCGCGGGGGGGGAGACCCAGTACTTC.

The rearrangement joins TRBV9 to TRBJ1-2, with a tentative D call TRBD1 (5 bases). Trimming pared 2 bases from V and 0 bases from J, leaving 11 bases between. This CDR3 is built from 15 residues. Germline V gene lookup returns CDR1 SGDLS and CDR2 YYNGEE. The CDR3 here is CASSVTGDANYGYTF. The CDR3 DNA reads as TGTGCCAGCAGCGTTACAGGAGACGCTAACTATGGCTACACCTTC. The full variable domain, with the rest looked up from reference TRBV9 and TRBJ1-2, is DSGVTQTPKHLITATGQRVTLRCSPRSGDLSVYWYQQSLDQGLQFLIQYYNGEERAKGNILERFSAQQFPDLHSELNLSSLELGDSALYFCASSVTGDANYGYTFGSGTRLTVV.

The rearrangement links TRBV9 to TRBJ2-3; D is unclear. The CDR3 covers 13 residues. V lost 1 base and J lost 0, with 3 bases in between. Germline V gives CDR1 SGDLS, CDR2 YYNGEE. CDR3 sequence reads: CASSVPSTDTQYF. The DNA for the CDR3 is TGTGCCAGCAGCGTACCTAGCACAGATACGCAGTATTTT.

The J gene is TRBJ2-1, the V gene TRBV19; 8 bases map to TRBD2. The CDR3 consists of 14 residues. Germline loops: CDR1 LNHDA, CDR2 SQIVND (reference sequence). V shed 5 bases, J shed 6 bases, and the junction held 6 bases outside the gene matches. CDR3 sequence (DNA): TGTGCCAGTAGTTGGAGCGGGAGAATCAATGAGCAGTTCTTC. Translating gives CASSWSGRINEQFF.

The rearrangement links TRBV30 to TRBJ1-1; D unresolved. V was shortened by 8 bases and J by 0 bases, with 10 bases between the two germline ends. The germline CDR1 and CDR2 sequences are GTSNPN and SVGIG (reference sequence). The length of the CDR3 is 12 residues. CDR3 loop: CAHRSVNTEAFF. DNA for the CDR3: TGTGCCCACCGGTCCGTGAACACTGAAGCTTTCTTT.

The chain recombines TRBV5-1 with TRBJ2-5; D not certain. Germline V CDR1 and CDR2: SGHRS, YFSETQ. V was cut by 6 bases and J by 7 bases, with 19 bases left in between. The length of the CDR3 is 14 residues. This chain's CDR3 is CASTQSFDGATQYF. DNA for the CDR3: TGCGCCAGCACCCAATCTTTCGACGGAGCGACCCAGTACTTC.

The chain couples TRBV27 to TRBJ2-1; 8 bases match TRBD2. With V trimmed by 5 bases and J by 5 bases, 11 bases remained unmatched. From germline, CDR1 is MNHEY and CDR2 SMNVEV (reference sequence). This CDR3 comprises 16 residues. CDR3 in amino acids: CASSPRGGGRNNEQFF. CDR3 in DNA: TGTGCCAGCAGTCCAAGGGGCGGGGGGAGGAACAATGAGCAGTTCTTC.

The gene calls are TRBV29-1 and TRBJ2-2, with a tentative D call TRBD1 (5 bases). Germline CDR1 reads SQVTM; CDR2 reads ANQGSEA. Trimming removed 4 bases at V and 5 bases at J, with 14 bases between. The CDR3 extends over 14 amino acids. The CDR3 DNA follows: TGCAGCGTTGGGTCAGGGATAGGGACCGGGGAGCTGTTTTTT. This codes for CSVGSGIGTGELFF.

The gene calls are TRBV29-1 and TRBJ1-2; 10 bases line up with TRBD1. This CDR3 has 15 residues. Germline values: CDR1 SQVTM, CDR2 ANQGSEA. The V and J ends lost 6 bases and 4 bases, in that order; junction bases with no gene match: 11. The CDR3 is CSVQGLGTGVYGYTF. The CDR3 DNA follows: TGCAGCGTCCAGGGTCTAGGGACAGGGGTCTATGGCTACACCTTC. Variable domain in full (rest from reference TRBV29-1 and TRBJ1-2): SAVISQKPSRDICQRGTSLTIQCQVDSQVTMMFWYRQQPGQSLTLIATANQGSEATYESGFVIDKFPISRPNLTFSTLTVSNMSPEDSSIYLCSVQGLGTGVYGYTFGSGTRLTVV.

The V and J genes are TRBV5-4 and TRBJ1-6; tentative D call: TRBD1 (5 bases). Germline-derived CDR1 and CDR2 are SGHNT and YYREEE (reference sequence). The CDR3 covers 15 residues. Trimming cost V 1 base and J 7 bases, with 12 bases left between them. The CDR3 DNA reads TGTGCCAGCAGCTTGTCCGCCCGGGGGAATTCACCCCTCCACTTT. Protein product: CASSLSARGNSPLHF.

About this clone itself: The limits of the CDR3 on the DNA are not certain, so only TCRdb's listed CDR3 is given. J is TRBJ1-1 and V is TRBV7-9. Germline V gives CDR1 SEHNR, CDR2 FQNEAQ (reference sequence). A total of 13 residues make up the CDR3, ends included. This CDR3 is CASSILGDTEAFF.

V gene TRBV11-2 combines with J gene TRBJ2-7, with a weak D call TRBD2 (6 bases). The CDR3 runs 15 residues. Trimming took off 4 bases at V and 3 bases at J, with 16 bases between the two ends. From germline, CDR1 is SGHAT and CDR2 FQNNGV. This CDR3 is CASSYTREVGYEQYF. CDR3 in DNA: TGTGCCAGCAGCTACACAAGGGAGGTCGGCTACGAGCAGTACTTC.

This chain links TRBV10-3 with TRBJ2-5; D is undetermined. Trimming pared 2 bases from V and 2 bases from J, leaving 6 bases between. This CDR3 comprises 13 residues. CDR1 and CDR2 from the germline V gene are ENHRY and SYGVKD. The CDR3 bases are TGTGCCATCAGTGAGGAACGGCAAGAGACCCAGTACTTC. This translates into CAISEERQETQYF.

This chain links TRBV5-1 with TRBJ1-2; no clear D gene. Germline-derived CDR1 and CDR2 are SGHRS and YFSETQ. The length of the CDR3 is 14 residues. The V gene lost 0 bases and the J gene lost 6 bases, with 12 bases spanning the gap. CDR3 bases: TGCGCCAGCAGCTTGGGCGGAAGAACCCATGGCTACACCTTC. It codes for CASSLGGRTHGYTF.

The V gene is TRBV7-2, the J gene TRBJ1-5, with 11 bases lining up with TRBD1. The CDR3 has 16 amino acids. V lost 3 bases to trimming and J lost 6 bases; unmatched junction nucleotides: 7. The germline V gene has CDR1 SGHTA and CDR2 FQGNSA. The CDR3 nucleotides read TGTGCCAGCAGCTTGATGGGGACAGGGGGGAGTCAGCCCCAGCATTTT. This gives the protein CASSLMGTGGSQPQHF.

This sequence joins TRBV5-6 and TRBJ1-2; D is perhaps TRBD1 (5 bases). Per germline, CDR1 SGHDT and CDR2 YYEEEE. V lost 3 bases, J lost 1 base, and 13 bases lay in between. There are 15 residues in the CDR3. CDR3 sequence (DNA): TGTGCCAGCAGCTCCGCAGGGTACTATAACTATGGCTACACCTTC. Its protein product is CASSSAGYYNYGYTF.

The CDR3 DNA reads TGCGCCAGCAGCTTCGGGTTCTCCTACGAGCAGTACTTC. Protein product: CASSFGFSYEQYF. The J gene is TRBJ2-7, the V gene TRBV5-1; D unclear. The CDR3 is made up of 13 amino acids. V shed 2 bases and J shed 0 bases, with 6 bases lying between them. Germline loops: CDR1 SGHRS, CDR2 YFSETQ.